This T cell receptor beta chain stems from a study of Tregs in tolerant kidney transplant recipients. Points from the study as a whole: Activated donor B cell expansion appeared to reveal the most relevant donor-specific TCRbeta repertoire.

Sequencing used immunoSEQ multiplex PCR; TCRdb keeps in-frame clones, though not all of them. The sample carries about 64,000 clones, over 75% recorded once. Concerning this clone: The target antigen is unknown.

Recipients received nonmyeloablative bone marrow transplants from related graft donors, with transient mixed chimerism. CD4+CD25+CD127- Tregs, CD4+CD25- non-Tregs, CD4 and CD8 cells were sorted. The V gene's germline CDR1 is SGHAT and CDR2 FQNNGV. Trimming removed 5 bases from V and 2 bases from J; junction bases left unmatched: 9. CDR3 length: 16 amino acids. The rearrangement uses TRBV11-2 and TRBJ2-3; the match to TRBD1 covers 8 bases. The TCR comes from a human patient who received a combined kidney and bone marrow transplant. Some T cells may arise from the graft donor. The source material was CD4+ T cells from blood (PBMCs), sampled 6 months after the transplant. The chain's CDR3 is CASSPARQGNTDTQYF. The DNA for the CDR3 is TGTGCCAGCAGCCCAGCCCGACAGGGGAACACAGATACGCAGTATTTT.